This T cell receptor (beta chain) was sequenced for a study of control samples from healthy donors and cancer patients. This CDR3 is built from 13 residues. Germline V gene data show CDR1 as MNHEY and CDR2 as SVGAGI. The trim removed 2 bases at V and 10 bases at J, leaving 5 bases unmatched. Produced via immunoSEQ multiplex PCR; TCRdb's table is partial and in-frame only. The data contain about 49,000 clones, 65% to 90% of them singletons. The sequencing input was PBMCs. This sequence joins TRBV6-5 and TRBJ2-1; the match to TRBD1 covers 7 bases. This receptor was identified in a woman in her fifties or sixties with lung cancer. CDR3 sequence (DNA): TGTGCCAGCAGTTACGGGGACAGACCCGAGCAGTTCTTC. Its translation is CASSYGDRPEQFF.